The rows below give T cell receptor beta chains drawn from one sample of a study of blood T cell repertoires in COVID-19. Produced via immunoSEQ multiplex PCR; TCRdb's table is partial and in-frame only. In the table there are under 250,000 clones, more than 75% of which are singletons. The sequenced material came from peripheral blood. The source is a woman aged 70-85 years with active or convalescent COVID-19. CDR3s include the opening cysteine and the closing phenylalanine or tryptophan. The D gene is left open where the match is weak. Rows give clone size only sometimes, using once, few, many, or a class for an expanded clone.

NA	TRBV6-5	TRBJ2-1	NA	CASSLGASIREQFF	TGTGCCAGCAGCTTAGGGGCCTCTATCCGGGAGCAGTTCTTC
NA	TRBV18	TRBJ1-2	NA	CASSPPGNYGYTF	TGTGCCAGCTCACCCCCAGGGAACTATGGCTACACCTTC
NA	TRBV6-2/TRBV6-3	TRBJ2-1	NA	CASSPRHMEQFF	TGTGCCAGCAGTCCCCGCCACATGGAGCAGTTCTTC
NA	TRBV4-3	TRBJ2-3	NA	CASSQVASADTQYF	TGCGCCAGCAGCCAAGTTGCGTCTGCAGATACGCAGTATTTT
NA	TRBV6-5	TRBJ2-7	NA	CASSPAGVYEQYF	TGTGCCAGCAGTCCAGCCGGGGTCTACGAGCAGTACTTC
NA	TRBV9	TRBJ1-5	NA	CASSVAQGRKPQHF	TGTGCCAGCAGCGTAGCACAGGGCAGGAAGCCCCAGCATTTT
NA	TRBV7-2	TRBJ1-5	NA	CASSFRYGDQPQHF	TGTGCCAGCAGCTTCCGGTACGGAGATCAGCCCCAGCATTTT
NA	TRBV7-2	TRBJ1-1	TRBD1	CASSRDRGTNTEAFF	TGTGCCAGCAGCCGGGACAGGGGGACGAACACTGAAGCTTTCTTT
NA	TRBV19	TRBJ1-1	NA	CASSTHRNTEAFF	TGTGCCAGTAGCACACACAGGAACACTGAAGCTTTCTTT
NA	TRBV5-5	TRBJ1-5	TRBD1	CASSWGTGYQPQHF	TGTGCCAGCAGCTGGGGGACAGGGTATCAGCCCCAGCATTTT
NA	TRBV27	TRBJ1-5	TRBD1	CASNLQGADNQPQHF	TGTGCCAGCAATTTACAGGGGGCTGACAATCAGCCCCAGCATTTT
NA	TRBV7-2	TRBJ1-4	NA	CASGADRLTNEKLFF	TGTGCCAGCGGAGCTGACAGACTAACTAATGAAAAACTGTTTTTT
NA	TRBV7-8	TRBJ1-1	NA	CASSLGYRDTEAFF	TGTGCCAGCAGCTTAGGCTACCGAGACACTGAAGCTTTCTTT
NA	TRBV25-1	TRBJ2-2	NA	CASRLQSTGELFF	TGTGCCAGCCGCCTACAGTCTACCGGGGAGCTGTTTTTT
NA	TRBV7-6	TRBJ2-1	NA	CASSLVTGNEQFF	TGTGCCAGCAGCTTAGTTACCGGGAATGAGCAGTTCTTC
NA	TRBV7-2	TRBJ1-4	NA	CASSPQWGPREKLFF	TGTGCCAGCAGCCCACAATGGGGGCCGAGGGAAAAACTGTTTTTT
few	TRBV6-2/TRBV6-3	TRBJ1-2	NA	CASSYGAGPRYTF	TGTGCCAGCAGTTACGGGGCGGGGCCCCGCTACACCTTC
NA	TRBV25-1	TRBJ1-3	NA	CASSEVRALSTIYF	TGTGCCAGCAGTGAAGTGCGGGCGTTAAGCACCATATATTTT
NA	TRBV10-1	TRBJ1-1	NA	CASSASGRAEAFF	TGCGCCAGCAGTGCCTCAGGGAGGGCTGAAGCTTTCTTT
NA	TRBV29-1	TRBJ1-2	NA	CSVEREDGYTF	TGCAGCGTTGAGAGAGAGGATGGCTACACCTTC
NA	TRBV5-5	TRBJ2-7	TRBD2	CASSPAGGPYEQYF	TGTGCCAGCAGCCCAGCGGGGGGCCCTTACGAGCAGTACTTC
NA	TRBV28	TRBJ1-1	NA	CASTPFRRGYAFF	TGTGCCAGCACTCCTTTTCGAAGGGGATACGCTTTCTTT
NA	TRBV6-2/TRBV6-3	TRBJ1-4	NA	CASSYSLVANEKLFF	TGTGCCAGCAGTTACTCTCTTGTCGCTAATGAAAAACTGTTTTTT
NA	TRBV9	TRBJ1-2	NA	CASSVLARAGINYGYTF	TGTGCCAGCAGCGTATTGGCAAGGGCAGGGATAAACTATGGCTACACCTTC
NA	TRBV24-1	TRBJ2-5	TRBD2	CATSDSGTSGGETQYF	TGTGCCACCAGTGATTCTGGGACTAGCGGGGGAGAGACCCAGTACTTC
NA	TRBV10-3	TRBJ2-5	NA	CATGGGETQYF	TGTGCCACCGGGGGAGGCGAGACCCAGTACTTC
once	TRBV6-1	TRBJ1-6	NA	CASSEDQLSPLHF	TGTGCCAGCAGTGAAGACCAGTTATCACCCCTCCACTTT
NA	TRBV6-2/TRBV6-3	TRBJ2-1	NA	CASSYRRSNEQFF	TGTGCCAGCAGTTACCGCCGCAGCAATGAGCAGTTCTTC
NA	TRBV7-9	TRBJ1-2	TRBD1	CASSLTGALGYTF	TGTGCCAGCAGCTTAACAGGGGCGTTAGGCTACACCTTC
NA	TRBV19	TRBJ1-2	NA	CASSSSGQPRYGYTF	TGTGCCAGTAGTTCTAGTGGCCAACCCCGCTATGGCTACACCTTC
NA	TRBV7-8	TRBJ1-5	TRBD1	CASSPRDSYSNQPQHF	TGTGCCAGCAGCCCCCGGGACAGCTATAGCAATCAGCCCCAGCATTTT
NA	TRBV7-2	TRBJ2-7	NA	CASSLDSGRYEQYF	TGTGCCAGCAGCTTAGACTCAGGAAGGTACGAGCAGTACTTC
NA	TRBV12-1	TRBJ1-1	NA	CASRQPWPEAFF	TGTGCCAGCAGACAACCCTGGCCTGAAGCTTTCTTT
once	TRBV6-2/TRBV6-3	TRBJ1-5	TRBD1	CASSSTTGIGNQPQHF	TGTGCCAGCAGTTCTACGACAGGGATAGGGAATCAGCCCCAGCATTTT
NA	TRBV5-8	TRBJ2-7	TRBD1	CASSLGQGISYEQYF	TGTGCCAGCAGCTTGGGACAGGGAATCTCCTACGAGCAGTACTTC
NA	TRBV9	TRBJ2-1	NA	CASGQQVNEQFF	TGTGCCAGCGGTCAGCAGGTAAATGAGCAGTTCTTC
NA	TRBV5-1	TRBJ1-4	TRBD1	CASSPGYRTGDEKLFF	TGCGCCAGCAGCCCCGGGTATAGGACAGGCGATGAAAAACTGTTTTTT
NA	TRBV4-3	TRBJ1-1	NA	CASSQEGGYTEAFF	TGCGCCAGCAGCCAAGAGGGAGGCTACACTGAAGCTTTCTTT
NA	TRBV7-2	TRBJ2-7	TRBD2	CASSLVRLAGGEVSYEQYF	TGTGCCAGCAGCTTAGTGAGGCTAGCGGGGGGGGAAGTCTCCTACGAGCAGTACTTC
NA	TRBV10-3	TRBJ2-1	TRBD1	CAIKGQGGNEQFF	TGTGCCATCAAGGGACAGGGGGGGAATGAGCAGTTCTTC
NA	TRBV9	TRBJ1-3	NA	CASSVAGDAGNTIYF	TGTGCCAGCAGCGTAGCAGGGGATGCAGGAAACACCATATATTTT
NA	TRBV5-1	TRBJ2-3	TRBD1	CASSFATTGGITDTQYF	TGCGCCAGCAGCTTCGCGACGACAGGGGGAATCACAGATACGCAGTATTTT
NA	TRBV28	TRBJ1-1	TRBD1	CASSLRPGQGKTEAFF	TGTGCCAGCAGTTTGCGCCCGGGACAGGGTAAAACTGAAGCTTTCTTT
many	TRBV6-1	TRBJ2-3	NA	CASSEAEGGSDTQYF	TGTGCCAGCAGTGAAGCGGAAGGGGGTTCAGATACGCAGTATTTT
NA	TRBV5-4	TRBJ1-5	NA	CASSLDRDQPQHF	TGTGCCAGCAGCTTGGACAGGGATCAGCCCCAGCATTTT